Here is one T cell receptor beta chain with its context. This clone appeared a few times. Its antigen specificity is not known. No per-base quality is available; no much larger clone lies one base away. This sample stems from a study of cytomegalovirus exposure and HLA in healthy donors (TCRdb year 2017). Regarding the complete study: In an earlier analysis of several hundred of the donors, 250 to 350 Gb of sequence data and 95 million to 130 million unique TCR beta sequences from 180 million or so T cells were reported. In a later genetic analysis, genome-wide SNP genotypes for about 55% of the roughly 670 donors were used, and that subset was treated as a discovery cohort. In addition to the first cohort of around 670 subjects, a separate validation cohort of approximately 130 different subjects was used. All discovery cohort repertoires had been generated using a single sequencing platform. In a later analysis, previously published TCR beta repertoires from 500 to 750 donors were re-analyzed and high-resolution HLA genotyping was added so that TCR occurrence patterns could be studied. On average, around 240,000 unique TCR beta nucleotide sequences were sequenced per donor among more than 350 genotyped donors of the cohort, with approximately 18% of those sequences being non-productive. The number of donors typed differed by locus, with roughly 629-640 for A, B, C, DRB1 and DQB1, around 520 for DQA1, 606 for DPA1, and around 430 for DPB1. About five DR-DQ haplotypes were treated as single units for association and clustering because of strong linkage in the cohort. About 280 gigabases of sequencing data and 91 million or so unique TCR sequences made up an early release that covered some 640 HLA-typed donors. Using immunosequencing, the study profiled T cell repertoires from about 650 subjects and related those repertoires to cytomegalovirus serostatus. To predict cytomegalovirus infection status, the study combined high-throughput TCR immunosequencing, statistical association of individual TCRs with disease status, and machine learning. Donor age, sex, ethnicity and CMV serostatus were collected together with the repertoire data. An earlier analysis of fewer than 700 of the donors applied high-throughput TCR beta sequencing to assess whether each TCR beta V gene segment acted as functional or pseudogenic. Class I and class II HLA loci were covered by the typing at four-digit resolution. The study was designed to test whether signatures of past pathogen exposure could be identified by cataloging public T cell receptors. Among the roughly 380 genotyped donors, approximately 77% belonged to the genetic ancestry cluster associated with self-reported Caucasian donors. In the later analysis, no new phenotypic data were used to find candidate immune exposures; instead, reliance was placed on TCR beta sequences and their occurrence across donors.

What the authors observed across the whole study: The earlier analysis of approximately 560 of the donors excluded roughly 17 rarely observed V segments, including chromosome 9 orphons, because counts were too low. In a later analysis, several top co-occurrence clusters were reported to appear linked to parvovirus B19, influenza, CMV and Epstein-Barr virus. Three of the identified cytomegalovirus-associated TCR beta chains were confirmed in vitro to be specific for cytomegalovirus antigens. While some public TCRs were present in many individuals, most TCR sequences turned up only very rarely across donors. According to a later genetic analysis, donors in an Asian-associated ancestry cluster had fewer N-insertions in productive TCRs than the approximately 670-donor mean. CMV serostatus was the only immune exposure information available for the cohort. Linkage disequilibrium might explain the correlated functional status among segregating V segments, but an unknown experimental factor could not be ruled out. A further reported finding was that TCR beta sequences accurately predicted the HLA-A and HLA-B alleles for most subjects in the first cohort. In a later analysis, the rate of TCR association differed among HLA loci, with DRB1 alleles having the most associated TCRs and HLA-C alleles having the fewest. An association between a missense DCLRE1C variant and V-gene and J-gene trimming of TCR beta chains was found in a later genetic analysis and replicated in an independent cohort. Some IMGT-functional V segments, including TRBV6-2 and TRBV6-3, could not be distinguished by the 87-base-pair reads and were therefore excluded. Because HLA typing was unavailable for some donors at each locus, only the typed subset was used in association tests. Only TCR beta chains were sequenced in this cohort, and the absence of alpha or paired-chain data limited detectable features. When HLA alleles, especially DR and DQ, strongly co-occurred, attributing TCR associations to individual alleles was difficult. A cluster of highly shared sequence variants was judged likely to be a technical artifact of the sequencing pipeline. Broadly in line with IMGT annotations, most TCR beta V segments showed up in productive rearrangements about 87% or about 30% of the time in an earlier analysis of 587 of the donors. The authors suggested that the approach could potentially be generalized to other disease states and immunological phenotypes. In a later analysis, around 17,000 TCR beta sequences were associated with specific HLA alleles at a false discovery rate of 0.05. According to a later analysis, most CMV-associated TCR beta chains appeared to be HLA-restricted, and the HLA associations seemed to be driven largely by CMV exposure. In a later analysis, HLA-associated TCR beta chains were found to be more clonally expanded and to have lower generation probabilities than equally common non-associated chains. The classifier was reported to diagnose cytomegalovirus status with high specificity and sensitivity in both the original cohort and the validation cohort. The study listed 150 to 200 TCR beta chains as associated with cytomegalovirus. The presence/absence analyses assumed that sequencing depth was roughly uniform across donors, and that assumption may not be true.

Library preparation employed the immunoSEQ multiplex PCR assay. A mixture of 60 forward primers for TCR Vbeta segments and 13 reverse primers for TCR Jbeta segments was used in the multiplex PCR. The CDR3 region of rearranged TCR beta genes was amplified from genomic DNA with a multiplex PCR assay. On the Illumina HiSeq System, the amplified TCR beta libraries were sequenced as 87-base-pair reads. Under the source paper's analysis protocol: Across the 500 to 750 repertoires, a later analysis counted some 81 million unique TCR beta chains, 9.5 million to 13 million of which were shared by at least two donors. To remove PCR and sequencing errors, raw reads were error-corrected and collapsed into unique sequences using a nearest-neighbor algorithm that merged closely related sequences. To assign V, D and J gene segments, CDR3 sequences were aligned to IMGT reference sequences. For a sequence to be retained, a match of at least six nucleotides was required to both a V gene segment and a J gene segment. Rearrangements were called productive when the CDR3 lacked stop codons and stayed in frame with V and J; all others were non-productive. CDR3 was defined according to IMGT convention as the region running from the second conserved V-encoded cysteine to the conserved J-encoded phenylalanine. In an earlier analysis of approximately 590 of the donors, sequences lacking an unambiguous match to a single V gene segment were excluded. In an earlier analysis of some 590 of the donors, a V segment was called functional when productive rearrangements were above 56.7%, and segregating when the standard deviation between donors exceeded 5%. To diagnose cytomegalovirus status from the catalog of TCR beta chain sequences, a statistical classification framework was built. V and J gene assignment, in a later analysis, came from comparing TCR nucleotide sequences with IMGT/GENE-DB human TR gene sequences. A later analysis assigned CDR3 sequences and most-parsimonious VDJ recombination scenarios with the TCRdist pipeline. A later analysis defined each TCR beta chain by its CDR3 amino acid sequence plus V-gene family, and excluded reads lacking a unique V-gene family. To address suspected cross-contamination and a sequencing artifact, a later analysis removed a few hundred highly shared, low-generation-probability nucleotide sequences. For each public chain, a later analysis derived a clonal expansion index from normalized ranks of inferred template counts within each repertoire. A later analysis computed generation probabilities with a VDJ recombination model fitted to out-of-frame rearrangements, and checked the results against IGoR. In a later analysis, TCR-TCR, TCR-HLA and TCR-CMV co-occurrence was scored with hypergeometric tests, and a repertoire-size bias correction was applied to TCR pairs. False discovery rates were estimated in a later analysis by permuting HLA or CMV assignments 20 times. In a later analysis, co-occurring TCRs were grouped using DBSCAN, with TCRdist sequence similarity added in when clustering inside HLA-allele-positive subsets. Co-occurrence clustering excluded repertoires with fewer than 30,000 or more than 120,000 public chains, plus five with anomalous nucleotide sharing. The clones in this table, taken by TCRdb from immuneACCESS, are in-frame only. Not every clone is retained; where verified, under half of the shortfall comes from an unresolved V gene, and the cause of the rest is unknown. V, J and clone size are taken as reported in that table, and D and trimming were inferred from the DNA itself. A total of around 180,000 clones appear in this sample, 75% to 85% of them only once. The leading ten clones occupy about 2% of the sample.

The cohort consisted of 650 to 850 healthy bone marrow donors. At the time of sampling, all cohort members were nominally healthy, though unrecorded immune exposures were likely present. The donor tested CMV seropositive and was one of the 289 seropositive cohort members. A peripheral blood sample was collected from each donor, and TCR beta sequencing was performed on peripheral blood mononuclear cells. Genomic DNA extraction from the blood cell samples was performed with the Qiagen DNeasy Blood Extraction Kit. V sheds 1 base and J sheds 2 bases, leaving 36 bases between their ends. The CDR3, from cysteine to phenylalanine, totals 24 residues. The retained sequence is limited to the CDR3, 72 bases, with the frame set at the first base. CDR1 and CDR2 were assigned from the germline V gene as SGHDN and FVKESK.

The sequence joins TRBV14 to TRBJ1-5, with a tentative D gene TRBD1 over 6 matching bases. Source material: PBMCs. This TCR was recovered from a woman aged 18-29 years in good health and CMV-seropositive. The CDR3 here reads CASSQGNRTVSPVSWIGGNQPQHF. The DNA is TGTGCCAGCAGCCAAGGGAACCGGACAGTCTCACCAGTTTCCTGGATAGGTGGCAATCAGCCCCAGCATTTT.